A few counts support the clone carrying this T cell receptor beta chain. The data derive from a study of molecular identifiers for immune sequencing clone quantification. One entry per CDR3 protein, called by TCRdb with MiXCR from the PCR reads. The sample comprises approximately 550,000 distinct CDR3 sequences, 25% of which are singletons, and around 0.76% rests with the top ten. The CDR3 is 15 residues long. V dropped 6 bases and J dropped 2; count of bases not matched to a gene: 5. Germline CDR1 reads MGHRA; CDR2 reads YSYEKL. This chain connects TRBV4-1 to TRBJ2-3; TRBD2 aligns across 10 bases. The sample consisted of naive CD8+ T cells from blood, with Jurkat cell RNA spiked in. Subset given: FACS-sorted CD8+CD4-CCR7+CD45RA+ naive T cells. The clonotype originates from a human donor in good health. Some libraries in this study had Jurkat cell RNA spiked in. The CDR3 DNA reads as TGCGCCAGCAGACAGACTAGCGGGCTCACAGATACGCAGTATTTT. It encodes CASRQTSGLTDTQYF.